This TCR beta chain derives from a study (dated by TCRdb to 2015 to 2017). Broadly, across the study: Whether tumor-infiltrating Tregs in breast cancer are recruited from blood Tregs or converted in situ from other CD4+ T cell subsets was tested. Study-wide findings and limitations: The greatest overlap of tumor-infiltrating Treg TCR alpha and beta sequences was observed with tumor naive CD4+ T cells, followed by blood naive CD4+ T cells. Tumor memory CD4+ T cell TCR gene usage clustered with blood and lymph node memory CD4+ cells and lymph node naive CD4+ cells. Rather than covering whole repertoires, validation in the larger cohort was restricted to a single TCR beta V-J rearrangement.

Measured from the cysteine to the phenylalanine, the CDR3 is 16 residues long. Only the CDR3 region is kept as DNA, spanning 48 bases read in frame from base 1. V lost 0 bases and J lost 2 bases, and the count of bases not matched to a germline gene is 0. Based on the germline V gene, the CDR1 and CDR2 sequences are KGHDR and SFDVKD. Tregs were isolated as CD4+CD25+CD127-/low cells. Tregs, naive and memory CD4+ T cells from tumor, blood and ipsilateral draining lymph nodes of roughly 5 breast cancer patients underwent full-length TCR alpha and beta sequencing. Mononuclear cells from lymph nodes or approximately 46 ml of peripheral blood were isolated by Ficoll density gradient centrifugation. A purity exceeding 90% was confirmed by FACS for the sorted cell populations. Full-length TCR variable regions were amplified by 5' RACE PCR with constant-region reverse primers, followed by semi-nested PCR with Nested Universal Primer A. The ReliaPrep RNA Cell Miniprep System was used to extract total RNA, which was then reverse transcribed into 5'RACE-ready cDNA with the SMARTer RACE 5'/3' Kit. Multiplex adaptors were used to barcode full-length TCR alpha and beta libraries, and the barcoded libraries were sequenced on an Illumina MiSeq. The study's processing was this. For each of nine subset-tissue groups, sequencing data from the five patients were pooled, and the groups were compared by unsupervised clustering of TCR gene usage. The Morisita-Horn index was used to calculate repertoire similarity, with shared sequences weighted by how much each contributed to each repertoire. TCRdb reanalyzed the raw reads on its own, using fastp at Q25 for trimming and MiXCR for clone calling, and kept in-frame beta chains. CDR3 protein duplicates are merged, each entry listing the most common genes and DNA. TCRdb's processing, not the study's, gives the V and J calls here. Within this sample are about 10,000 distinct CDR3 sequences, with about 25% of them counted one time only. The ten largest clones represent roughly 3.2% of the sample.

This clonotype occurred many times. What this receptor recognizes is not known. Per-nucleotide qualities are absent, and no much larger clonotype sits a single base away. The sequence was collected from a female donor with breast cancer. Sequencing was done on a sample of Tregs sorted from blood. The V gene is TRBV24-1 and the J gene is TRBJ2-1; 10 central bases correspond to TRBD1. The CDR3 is CATSDLGQGAYNEQFF. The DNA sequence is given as TGTGCCACCAGTGATTTGGGACAGGGGGCCTACAATGAGCAGTTCTTC.